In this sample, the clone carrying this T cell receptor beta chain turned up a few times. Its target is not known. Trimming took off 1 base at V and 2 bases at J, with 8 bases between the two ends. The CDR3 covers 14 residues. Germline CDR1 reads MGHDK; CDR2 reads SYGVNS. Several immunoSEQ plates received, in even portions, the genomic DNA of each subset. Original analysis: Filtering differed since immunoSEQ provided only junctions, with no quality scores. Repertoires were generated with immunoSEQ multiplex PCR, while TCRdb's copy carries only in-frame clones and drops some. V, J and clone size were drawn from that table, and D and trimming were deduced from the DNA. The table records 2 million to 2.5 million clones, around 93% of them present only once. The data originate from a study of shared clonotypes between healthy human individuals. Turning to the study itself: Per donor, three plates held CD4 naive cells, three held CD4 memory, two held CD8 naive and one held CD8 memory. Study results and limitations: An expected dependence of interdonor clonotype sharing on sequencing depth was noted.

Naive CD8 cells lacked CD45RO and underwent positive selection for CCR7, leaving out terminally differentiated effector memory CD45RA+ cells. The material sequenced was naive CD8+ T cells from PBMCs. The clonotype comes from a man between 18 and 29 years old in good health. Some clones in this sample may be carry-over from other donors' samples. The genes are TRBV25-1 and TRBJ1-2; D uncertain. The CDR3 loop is CASSESYNNYGYTF. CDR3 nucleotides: TGTGCCAGCAGTGAATCCTACAACAACTATGGCTACACCTTC.